These 5 T cell receptor beta chains were all obtained from the same sample, sequenced in a study of T cells after posttransplantation cyclophosphamide. Data came from immunoSEQ multiplex PCR; TCRdb stores just in-frame clones and leaves some out. The table shows approximately 50,000 clones, with around 94% occurring only once. Sequencing was performed on PBMCs. All receptors derive from a woman in her 30s in good health and a related stem cell transplant donor.

This chain joins TRBV10-3 and TRBJ1-2; 8 bases fit TRBD1. With 2 bases clipped from V and 6 bases from J, the junction kept 11 bases outside the gene matches. The CDR3 has 16 amino acids. CDR1 and CDR2 (germline): ENHRY, SYGVKD. CDR3 amino acids: CAISEDRQGIVHGYTF. As DNA, the CDR3 is TGTGCCATCAGTGAGGACCGACAGGGGATAGTGCATGGCTACACCTTC.

The chain employs TRBV10-3 and TRBJ1-2; tentatively, D is TRBD1 (5 bases). From germline, CDR1 is ENHRY and CDR2 SYGVKD. Deletions cut 4 bases from V and 6 bases from J, with 12 bases between. The CDR3 is 13 amino acids. The chain's CDR3 is CAISGSTDDGYTF. The CDR3 DNA sequence: TGTGCCATCAGTGGTTCGACAGACGATGGCTACACCTTC.

This chain connects TRBV27 to TRBJ2-7; the D gene is possibly TRBD1 (6 bases). Germline CDR1 and CDR2: MNHEY and SMNVEV (reference sequence). This CDR3 region has 15 residues. V lost 5 bases and J 9 bases, leaving 23 bases between the germline ends. This CDR3 is CASSPDALGQLGQYF. The CDR3 nucleotides are TGTGCCAGCAGTCCCGATGCCCTAGGACAGCTGGGGCAGTACTTC.

The rearrangement joins TRBV27 to TRBJ1-1; tentatively, D is TRBD1 (5 bases). Germline-derived CDR1 and CDR2 are MNHEY and SMNVEV (reference sequence). The CDR3 totals 14 residues. V shed 2 bases and J shed 2 bases, with 9 bases lying between them. CDR3 in amino acids: CASSLTQGNTEAFF. The CDR3, as DNA: TGTGCCAGCAGTTTAACCCAGGGAAACACTGAAGCTTTCTTT.

The chain combines TRBV4-1 with TRBJ1-2; no definite D call. Trimming removed 0 bases from V and 6 bases from J, with 5 bases in between. Germline V gene lookup returns CDR1 MGHRA and CDR2 YSYEKL. The CDR3 spans 12 residues. The CDR3 spells CASSQDLHGYTF. The CDR3 DNA reads TGCGCCAGCAGCCAAGACCTACATGGCTACACCTTC.